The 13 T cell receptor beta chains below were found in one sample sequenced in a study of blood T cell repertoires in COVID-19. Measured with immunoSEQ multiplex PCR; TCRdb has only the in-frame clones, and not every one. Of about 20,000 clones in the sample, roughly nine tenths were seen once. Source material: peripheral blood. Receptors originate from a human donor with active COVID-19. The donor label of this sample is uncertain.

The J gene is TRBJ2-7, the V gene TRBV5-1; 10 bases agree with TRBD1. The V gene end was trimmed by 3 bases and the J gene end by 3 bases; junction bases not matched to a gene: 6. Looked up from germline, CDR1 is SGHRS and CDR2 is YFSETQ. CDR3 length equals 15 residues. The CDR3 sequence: CASSSGTGVRYEQYF. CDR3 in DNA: TGCGCCAGCAGCTCCGGGACAGGGGTCCGCTACGAGCAGTACTTC.

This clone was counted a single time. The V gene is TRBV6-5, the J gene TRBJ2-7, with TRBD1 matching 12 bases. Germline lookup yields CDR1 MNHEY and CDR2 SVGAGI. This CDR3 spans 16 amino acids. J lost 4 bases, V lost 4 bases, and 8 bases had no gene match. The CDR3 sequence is CASSLGPGQGAYEQYF. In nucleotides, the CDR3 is TGTGCCAGCAGTTTGGGACCGGGACAGGGGGCTTACGAGCAGTACTTC.

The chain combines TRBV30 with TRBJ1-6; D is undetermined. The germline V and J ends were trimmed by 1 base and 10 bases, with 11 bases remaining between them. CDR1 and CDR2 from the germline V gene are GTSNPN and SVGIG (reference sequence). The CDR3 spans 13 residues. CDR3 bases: TGTGCCTGGAGTGCGGGCGGGAAGTCACCCCTCCACTTT. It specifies CAWSAGGKSPLHF. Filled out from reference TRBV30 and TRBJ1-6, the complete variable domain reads SQTIHQWPATLVQPVGSPLSLECTVEGTSNPNLYWYRQAAGRGLQLLFYSVGIGQISSEVPQNLSASRPQDRQFILSSKKLLLSDSGFYLCAWSAGGKSPLHFGNGTRLTVT.

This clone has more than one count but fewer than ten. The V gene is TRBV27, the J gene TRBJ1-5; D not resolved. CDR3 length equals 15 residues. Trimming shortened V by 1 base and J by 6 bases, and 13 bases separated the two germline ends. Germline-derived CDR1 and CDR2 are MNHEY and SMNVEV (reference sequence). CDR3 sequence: CASSLFHGVGQPQHF. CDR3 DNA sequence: TGTGCCAGCAGTTTATTTCACGGGGTGGGTCAGCCCCAGCATTTT.

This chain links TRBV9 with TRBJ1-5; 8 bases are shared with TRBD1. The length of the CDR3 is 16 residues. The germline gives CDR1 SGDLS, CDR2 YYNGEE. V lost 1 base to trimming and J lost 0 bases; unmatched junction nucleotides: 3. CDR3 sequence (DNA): TGTGCCAGCAGCGTATACAGGGGGATTAGCAATCAGCCCCAGCATTTT. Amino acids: CASSVYRGISNQPQHF.

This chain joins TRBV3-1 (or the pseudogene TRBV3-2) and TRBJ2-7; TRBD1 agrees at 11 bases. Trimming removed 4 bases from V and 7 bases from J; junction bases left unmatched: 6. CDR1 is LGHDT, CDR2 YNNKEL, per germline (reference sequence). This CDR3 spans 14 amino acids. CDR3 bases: TGTGCCAGCAGCCTAGGGACAGGGGGATTGGAGCAGTACTTC. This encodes CASSLGTGGLEQYF.

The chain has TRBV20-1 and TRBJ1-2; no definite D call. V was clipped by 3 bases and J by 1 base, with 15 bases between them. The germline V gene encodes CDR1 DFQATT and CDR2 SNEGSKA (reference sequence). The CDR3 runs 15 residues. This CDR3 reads CSASSRKPYNYGYTF. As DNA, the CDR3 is TGCAGTGCTAGTTCCAGGAAGCCGTATAACTATGGCTACACCTTC.

The CDR3 is CASSPRLAGGNGEQFF. In nucleotides, the CDR3 is TGTGCCAGCAGCCCTAGACTAGCGGGGGGAAATGGTGAGCAGTTCTTC. This chain links TRBV3-1 (or the pseudogene TRBV3-2) with TRBJ2-1; 13 bases align to TRBD2. CDR1 is LGHDT, CDR2 YNNKEL, per germline (reference sequence). V dropped 4 bases and J dropped 9; count of bases not matched to a gene: 9. The CDR3 has 16 amino acids.

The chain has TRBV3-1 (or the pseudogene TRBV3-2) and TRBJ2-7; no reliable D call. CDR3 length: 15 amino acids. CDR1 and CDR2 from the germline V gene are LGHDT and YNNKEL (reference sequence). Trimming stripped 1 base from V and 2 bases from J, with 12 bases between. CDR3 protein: CASSQGPSSAYEQYF. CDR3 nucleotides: TGTGCCAGCAGCCAAGGGCCCTCTTCAGCCTACGAGCAGTACTTC.

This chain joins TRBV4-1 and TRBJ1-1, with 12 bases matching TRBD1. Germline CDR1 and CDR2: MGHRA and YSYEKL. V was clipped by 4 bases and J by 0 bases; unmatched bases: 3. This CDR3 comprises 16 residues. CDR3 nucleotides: TGCGCCAGCAGCCTAGGGACAGGGGGCATGAACACTGAAGCTTTCTTT. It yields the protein CASSLGTGGMNTEAFF.

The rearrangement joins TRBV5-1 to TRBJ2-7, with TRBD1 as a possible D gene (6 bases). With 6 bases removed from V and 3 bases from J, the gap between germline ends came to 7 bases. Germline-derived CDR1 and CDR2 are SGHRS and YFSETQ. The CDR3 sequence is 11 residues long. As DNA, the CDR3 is TGCGCCAGCACCAGGGGCTACGAGCAGTACTTC. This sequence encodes CASTRGYEQYF.

CDR3 sequence: CASSPSYTSGGQETQYF. For the CDR3, the DNA is TGCGCCAGCAGCCCAAGTTACACTAGCGGGGGGCAAGAGACCCAGTACTTC. The chain has TRBV5-1 and TRBJ2-5; TRBD2 agrees at 12 bases. The germline V gene has CDR1 SGHRS and CDR2 YFSETQ. The CDR3 is made up of 17 amino acids. V dropped 4 bases and J dropped 2; count of bases not matched to a gene: 9.

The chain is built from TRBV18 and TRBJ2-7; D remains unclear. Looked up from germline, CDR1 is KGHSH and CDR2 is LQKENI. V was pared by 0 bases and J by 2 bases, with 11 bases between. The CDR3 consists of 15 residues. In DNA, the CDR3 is TGTGCCAGCTCACCACCGGCTCTGGGCCCCTACGAGCAGTACTTC. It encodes CASSPPALGPYEQYF.